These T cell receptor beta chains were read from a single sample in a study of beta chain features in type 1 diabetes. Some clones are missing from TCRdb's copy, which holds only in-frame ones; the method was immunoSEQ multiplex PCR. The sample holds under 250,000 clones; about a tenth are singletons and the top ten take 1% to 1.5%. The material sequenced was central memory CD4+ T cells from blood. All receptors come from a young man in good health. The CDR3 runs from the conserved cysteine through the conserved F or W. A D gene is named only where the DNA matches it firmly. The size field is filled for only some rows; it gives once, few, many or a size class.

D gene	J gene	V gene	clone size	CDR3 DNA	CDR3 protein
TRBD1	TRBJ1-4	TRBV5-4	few	TGTGCCAGCAGCCCGGGACAGGGTAATGAAAAACTGTTTTTT	CASSPGQGNEKLFF
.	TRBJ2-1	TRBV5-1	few	TGCGCCAGCAGCTTGCTCAGGGATTACTACAATGAGCAGTTCTTC	CASSLLRDYYNEQFF
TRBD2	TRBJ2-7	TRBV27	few	TGTGCCAGCAGGACTAGCGTTCTATCCTACACCTCCTACGAGCAGTACTTC	CASRTSVLSYTSYEQYF
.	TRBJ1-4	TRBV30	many	TGTGCCTGGGATCAGGGGTTCGGTGAAAAACTGTTTTTT	CAWDQGFGEKLFF
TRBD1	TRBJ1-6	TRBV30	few	TGTGCCTGGAGCCTCAGGGGGCCTGATTCACCCCTCCACTTT	CAWSLRGPDSPLHF
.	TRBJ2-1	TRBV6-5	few	TGTGCCAGCAGTACCTTGTTGGGCGAGCAGTTCTTC	CASSTLLGEQFF
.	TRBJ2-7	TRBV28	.	TGTGCCAGCATTAGGACTGGGAGCTCCTACGAGCAGTACTTC	CASIRTGSSYEQYF
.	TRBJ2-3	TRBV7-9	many	TGTGCCAGCAGCTTTGGGGATACGCAGTATTTT	CASSFGDTQYF
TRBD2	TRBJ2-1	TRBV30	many	TGTGCCTGGAGTGTAGGACTAGGGGACGATGAGCAGTTCTTC	CAWSVGLGDDEQFF
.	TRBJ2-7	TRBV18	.	TGTGCCAGCTCACCAAAAGGGGCTGGCTACGAGCAGTACTTC	CASSPKGAGYEQYF
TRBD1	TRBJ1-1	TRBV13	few	TGTGCCAGCAGCTTCGACAGGGACCTTGAAGCTTTCTTT	CASSFDRDLEAFF
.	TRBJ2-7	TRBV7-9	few	TGTGCCAGCAGCCCGCGGACGGACTCCTACGAGCAGTACTTC	CASSPRTDSYEQYF
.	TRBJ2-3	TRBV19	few	TGTGCCAGTAGTCCGACGACAGTTAGCACAGATACGCAGTATTTT	CASSPTTVSTDTQYF
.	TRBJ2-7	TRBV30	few	TGTGCCTGGAGCGATCTGTACGAGCAGTACTTC	CAWSDLYEQYF
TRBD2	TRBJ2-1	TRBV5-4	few	TGTGCCAGCAGCCCCGGACTAGCGGACTACAATGAGCAGTTCTTC	CASSPGLADYNEQFF
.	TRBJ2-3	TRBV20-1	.	TGCAAATGTAGGGTTCGGGATACGCAGTATTTT	CKCRVRDTQYF
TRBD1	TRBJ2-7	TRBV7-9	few	TGTGCCAGCAGATCCCAGGGGACAGGGCTGCGGGAGCAGTACTTC	CASRSQGTGLREQYF
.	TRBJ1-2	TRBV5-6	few	TGTGCCAGCACCCAGGGGCATGGCTACACCTTC	CASTQGHGYTF
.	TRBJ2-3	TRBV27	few	TGTGCCAGCAGTTTAAGTCGGGGTGGGACAGATACGCAGTATTTT	CASSLSRGGTDTQYF
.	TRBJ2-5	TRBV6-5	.	TGTGCCAGCAGTTACTCCCTCTTCACCGAGACCCAGTACTTC	CASSYSLFTETQYF
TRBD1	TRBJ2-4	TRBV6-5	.	TGTGCCAGCAGGGCAGGGACAGAAAGAAACATTCAGTACTTC	CASRAGTERNIQYF
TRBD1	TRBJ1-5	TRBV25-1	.	TGTGCCAGCAGTGGACAGGGGTCGGGCAATCAGCCCCAGCATTTT	CASSGQGSGNQPQHF
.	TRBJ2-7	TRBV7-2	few	TGTGCCAGCAGCTTAGGGCTAGCTAGTGAGCAGTACTTC	CASSLGLASEQYF
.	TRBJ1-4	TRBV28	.	TGTGCCAGCAGCACCGCCGCTATGAAGAGGGAAAAACTGTTTTTT	CASSTAAMKREKLFF
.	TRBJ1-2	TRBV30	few	TGTGCCTGGAGCACAAAGGCCGGGGCCGGGGGCTACACCTTC	CAWSTKAGAGGYTF